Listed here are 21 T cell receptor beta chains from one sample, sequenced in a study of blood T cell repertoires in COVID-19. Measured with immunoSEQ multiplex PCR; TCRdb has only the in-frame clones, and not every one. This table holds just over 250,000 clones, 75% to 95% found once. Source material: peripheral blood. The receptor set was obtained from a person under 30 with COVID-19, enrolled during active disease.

CDR3 in amino acids: CASSSIPGLSLSTDTQYF. The CDR3 nucleotides are TGTGCCAGCAGCTCTATCCCGGGACTCAGTTTAAGCACAGATACGCAGTATTTT. This chain links TRBV9 with TRBJ2-3; perhaps TRBD2 as D (6 bases). This CDR3 has 18 amino acids. CDR1 SGDLS and CDR2 YYNGEE come from the germline V gene. Trimming removed 4 bases at V and 0 bases at J, with 21 bases between.

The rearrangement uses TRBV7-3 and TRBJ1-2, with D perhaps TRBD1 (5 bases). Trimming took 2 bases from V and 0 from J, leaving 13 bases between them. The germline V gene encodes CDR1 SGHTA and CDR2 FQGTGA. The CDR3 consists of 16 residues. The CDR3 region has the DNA TGTGCCAGCAGCTTAGTCTCCAGGGAAGCTAACTATGGCTACACCTTC. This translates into CASSLVSREANYGYTF.

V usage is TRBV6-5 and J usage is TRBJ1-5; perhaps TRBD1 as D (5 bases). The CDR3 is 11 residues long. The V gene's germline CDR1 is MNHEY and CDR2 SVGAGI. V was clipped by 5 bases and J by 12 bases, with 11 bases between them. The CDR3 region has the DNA TGTGCCAGCAGTAACGGACACCTCCAGCATTTT. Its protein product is CASSNGHLQHF.

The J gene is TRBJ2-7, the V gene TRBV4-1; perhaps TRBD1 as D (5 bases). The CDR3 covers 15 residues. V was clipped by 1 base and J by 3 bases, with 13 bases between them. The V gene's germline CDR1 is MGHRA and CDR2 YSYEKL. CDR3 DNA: TGCGCCAGCAGCCAAGCCAGTTTAGGGGACTACGAGCAGTACTTC. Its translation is CASSQASLGDYEQYF.

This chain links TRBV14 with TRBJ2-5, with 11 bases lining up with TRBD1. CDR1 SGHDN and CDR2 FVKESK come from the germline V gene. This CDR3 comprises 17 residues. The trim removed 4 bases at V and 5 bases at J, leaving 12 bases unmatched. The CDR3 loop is CASSRIGQGAGWETQYF. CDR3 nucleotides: TGTGCCAGCAGCCGGATTGGACAGGGGGCTGGGTGGGAGACCCAGTACTTC.

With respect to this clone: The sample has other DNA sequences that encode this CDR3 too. CDR3 region: CASSYSSPDEQYF. The CDR3, as DNA: TGTGCCAGCAGTTACTCGTCCCCGGACGAGCAGTACTTC. The chain links TRBV6-6 to TRBJ2-7; D unresolved. V gave up 0 bases and J gave up 5 bases, with 8 bases separating them. The CDR3 has 13 amino acids. Germline values: CDR1 MNHNY, CDR2 SVGAGI (reference sequence).

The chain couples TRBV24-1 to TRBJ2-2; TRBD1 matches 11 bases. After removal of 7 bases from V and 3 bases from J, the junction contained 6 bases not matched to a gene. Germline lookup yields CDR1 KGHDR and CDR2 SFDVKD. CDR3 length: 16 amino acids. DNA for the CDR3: TGTGCCACCAGGGAACCGGGACAGGGGGACACCGGGGAGCTGTTTTTT. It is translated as CATREPGQGDTGELFF.

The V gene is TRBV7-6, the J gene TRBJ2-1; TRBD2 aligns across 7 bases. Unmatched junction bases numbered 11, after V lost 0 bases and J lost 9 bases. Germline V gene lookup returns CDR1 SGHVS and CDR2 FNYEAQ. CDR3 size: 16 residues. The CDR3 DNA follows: TGTGCCAGCAGCTTAGCGGGGCGGGAGCTTTCGGGTGAGCAGTTCTTC. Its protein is CASSLAGRELSGEQFF.

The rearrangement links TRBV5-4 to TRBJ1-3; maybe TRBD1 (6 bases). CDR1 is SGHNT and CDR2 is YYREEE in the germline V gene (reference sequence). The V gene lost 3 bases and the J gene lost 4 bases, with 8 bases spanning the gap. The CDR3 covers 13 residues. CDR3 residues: CASSWTAGNTIYF. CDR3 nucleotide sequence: TGTGCCAGCAGCTGGACAGCCGGAAACACCATATATTTT.

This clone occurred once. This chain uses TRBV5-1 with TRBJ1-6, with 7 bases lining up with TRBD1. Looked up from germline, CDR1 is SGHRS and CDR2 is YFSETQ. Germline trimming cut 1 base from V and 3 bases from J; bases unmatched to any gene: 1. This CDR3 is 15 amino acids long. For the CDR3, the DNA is TGCGCCAGCAGCTTGACAGGGGACTATAATTCACCCCTCCACTTT. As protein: CASSLTGDYNSPLHF. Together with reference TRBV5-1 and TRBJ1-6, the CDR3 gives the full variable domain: KAGVTQTPRYLIKTRGQQVTLSCSPISGHRSVSWYQQTPGQGLQFLFEYFSETQRNKGNFPGRFSGRQFSNSRSEMNVSTLELGDSALYLCASSLTGDYNSPLHFGNGTRLTVT.

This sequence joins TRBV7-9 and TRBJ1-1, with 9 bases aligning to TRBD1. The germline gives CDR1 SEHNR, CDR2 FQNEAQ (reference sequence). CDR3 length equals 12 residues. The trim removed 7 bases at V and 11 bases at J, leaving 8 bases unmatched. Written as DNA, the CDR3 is TGTGCCAGCATTAACAGGGGGCAGGAGGCTTTCTTT. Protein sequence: CASINRGQEAFF.

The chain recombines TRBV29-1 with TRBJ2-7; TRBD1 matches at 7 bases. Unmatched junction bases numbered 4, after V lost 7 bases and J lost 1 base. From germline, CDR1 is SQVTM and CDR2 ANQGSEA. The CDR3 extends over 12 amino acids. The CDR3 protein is CSGQGESYEQYF. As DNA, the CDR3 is TGCAGCGGACAGGGAGAATCCTACGAGCAGTACTTC.

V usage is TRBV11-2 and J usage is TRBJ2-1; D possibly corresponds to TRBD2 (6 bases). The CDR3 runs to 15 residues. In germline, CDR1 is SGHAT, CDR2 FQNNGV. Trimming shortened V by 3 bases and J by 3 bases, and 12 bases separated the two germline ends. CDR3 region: CASSFGRGYYNEQFF. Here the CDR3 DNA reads TGTGCCAGCAGCTTTGGGCGGGGATACTACAATGAGCAGTTCTTC.

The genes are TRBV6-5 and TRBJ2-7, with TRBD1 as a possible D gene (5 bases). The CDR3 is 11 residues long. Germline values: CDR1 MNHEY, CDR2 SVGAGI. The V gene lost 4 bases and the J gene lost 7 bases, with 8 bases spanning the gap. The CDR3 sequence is CASSSGIEQYF. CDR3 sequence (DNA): TGTGCCAGCAGTTCAGGGATTGAGCAGTACTTC.

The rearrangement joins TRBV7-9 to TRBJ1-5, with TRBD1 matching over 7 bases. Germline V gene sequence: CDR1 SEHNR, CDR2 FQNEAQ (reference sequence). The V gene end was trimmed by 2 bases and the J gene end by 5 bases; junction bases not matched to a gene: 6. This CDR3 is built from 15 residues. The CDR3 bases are TGTGCCAGCAGCTTATCCGGGACAGAGGATCAGCCCCAGCATTTT. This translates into CASSLSGTEDQPQHF.

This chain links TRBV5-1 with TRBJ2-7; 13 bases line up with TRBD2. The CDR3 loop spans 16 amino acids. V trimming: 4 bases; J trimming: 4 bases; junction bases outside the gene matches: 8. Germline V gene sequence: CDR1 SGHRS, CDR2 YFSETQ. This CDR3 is CASSLSLLAGGYEQYF. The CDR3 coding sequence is TGCGCCAGCAGCCTTAGCTTACTAGCGGGAGGGTACGAGCAGTACTTC.

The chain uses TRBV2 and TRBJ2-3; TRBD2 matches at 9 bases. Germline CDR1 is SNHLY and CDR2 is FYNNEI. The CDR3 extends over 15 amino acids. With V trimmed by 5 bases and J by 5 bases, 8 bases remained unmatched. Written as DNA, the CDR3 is TGTGCCAGCAGTAAACAGGCGGGAGGGGGAGATACGCAGTATTTT. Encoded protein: CASSKQAGGGDTQYF.

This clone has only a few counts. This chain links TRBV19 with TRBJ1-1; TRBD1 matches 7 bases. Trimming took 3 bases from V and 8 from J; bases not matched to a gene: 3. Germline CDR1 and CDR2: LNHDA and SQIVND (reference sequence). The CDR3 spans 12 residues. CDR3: CASSIGTAEAFF. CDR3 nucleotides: TGTGCCAGTAGTATTGGGACAGCCGAAGCTTTCTTT.

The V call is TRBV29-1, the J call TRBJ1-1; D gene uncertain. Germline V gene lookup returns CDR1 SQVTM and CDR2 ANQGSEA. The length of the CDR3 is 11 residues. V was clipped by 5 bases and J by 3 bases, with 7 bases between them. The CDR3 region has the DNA TGCAGCGTTCCACGGGACACTGAAGCTTTCTTT. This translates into CSVPRDTEAFF.

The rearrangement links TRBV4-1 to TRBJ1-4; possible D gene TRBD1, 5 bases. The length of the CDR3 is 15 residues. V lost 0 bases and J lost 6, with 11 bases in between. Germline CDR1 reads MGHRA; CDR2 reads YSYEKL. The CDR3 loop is CASSQDRAGYEKLFF. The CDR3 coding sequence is TGCGCCAGCAGCCAAGATAGGGCAGGGTATGAAAAACTGTTTTTT.

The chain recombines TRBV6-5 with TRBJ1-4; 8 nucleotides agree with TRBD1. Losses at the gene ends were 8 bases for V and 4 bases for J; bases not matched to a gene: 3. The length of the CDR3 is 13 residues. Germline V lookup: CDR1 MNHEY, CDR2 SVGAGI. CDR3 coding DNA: TGTGCCAGCGCCGACAGGGGTAATGAAAAACTGTTTTTT. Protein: CASADRGNEKLFF.